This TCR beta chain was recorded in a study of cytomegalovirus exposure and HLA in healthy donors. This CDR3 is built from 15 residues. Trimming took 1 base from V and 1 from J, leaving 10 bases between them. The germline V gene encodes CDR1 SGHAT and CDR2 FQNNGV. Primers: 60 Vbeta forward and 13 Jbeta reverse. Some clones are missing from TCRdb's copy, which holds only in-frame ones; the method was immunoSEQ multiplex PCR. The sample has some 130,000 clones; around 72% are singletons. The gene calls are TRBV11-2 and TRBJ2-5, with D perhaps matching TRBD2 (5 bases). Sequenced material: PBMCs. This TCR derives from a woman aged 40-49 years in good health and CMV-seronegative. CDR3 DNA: TGTGCCAGCAGCTTAGCCGGACTCGGCCAAGAGACCCAGTACTTC. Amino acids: CASSLAGLGQETQYF.